This TCR beta chain was captured in a study of blood T cell repertoires in COVID-19. On the study more broadly: COVID-19 samples collected from the United States, Italy and Spain covered acute and convalescent phases. Sources were T cells, B-cell-depleted T cells, or PBMCs; the material itself was cDNA or gDNA.

Original processing methods: The assay estimated nucleated cells by amplifying reference gene primers. Profiling relied on immunoSEQ multiplex PCR, and the TCRdb table lists in-frame clones only, not all of them. Clone size and V and J calls were adopted from that table, with D and trimming inferred from the DNA. The data contain around 130,000 clones, 75% to 90% of them seen just once; the ten biggest clones take up 4.3%. Germline-derived CDR1 and CDR2 are SGHTA and FQGNSA. This CDR3 is 11 amino acids long. V was clipped by 5 bases and J by 14 bases; unmatched bases: 6. The sequenced material came from peripheral blood. The V call is TRBV7-2, the J call TRBJ2-4; 7 bases are a match to TRBD2. This receptor was identified in a human donor in a cohort sampled during active COVID-19. CDR3: CASSTGTIKYF. The CDR3, as DNA: TGTGCCAGCAGCACCGGGACTATTAAGTACTTC.